This entry is about one T cell receptor (beta chain). Its antigen is currently unknown. This record comes from a study of beta chain features in type 1 diabetes. General study results and limits: Type 1 diabetes patients had moderately but significantly shorter TCRB CDR3s in all four CD4+ subsets. PCR, the amplification step, might favor shorter templates, equally in patients and controls. Naive, central memory and Treg TCRB repertoires appeared more alike in patients than in healthy donors. Cells with high TCR expression could be over-represented when cDNA is sequenced.

Isolated RNA was reverse transcribed in full, so expressed TCRB transcripts were sequenced. Sequenced by immunoSEQ multiplex PCR; TCRdb stores in-frame clones only, minus some. The sample shows roughly 700,000 clones, roughly 12% of them seen only once. One heparinised draw, averaging about 0.11 L, was taken per donor. Trimming removed 4 bases from V and 7 bases from J, with 23 bases in between. Germline loops: CDR1 MNHNS, CDR2 SASEGT. This CDR3 spans 17 amino acids. The rearrangement joins TRBV6-1 to TRBJ1-5; TRBD1 is a possible D gene (5 bases). The sequenced sample was naive CD4+ T cells from blood. The TCR comes from a man between 18 and 35 years old with type 1 diabetes. The CDR3 spells CASSGLGAGQEGQPQHF. In DNA form, the CDR3 reads TGTGCCAGCAGTGGGCTCGGGGCAGGGCAAGAGGGACAGCCCCAGCATTTT.